Listed below are T cell receptor beta chains from one sample, sequenced in a study of cytomegalovirus exposure and HLA in healthy donors. Data came from immunoSEQ multiplex PCR; TCRdb stores just in-frame clones and leaves some out. This table has almost 200,000 clones, 79% appearing once. Source material: PBMCs. The source is a male donor in good health and CMV-seropositive. The CDR3 runs from the conserved cysteine through the conserved F or W. Size values are once, few and many counts, or a class for expanded clones, and some rows have none.

>few|TRBV9|14
CASSAGGAYTEAFF
>NA|TRBV5-1|14
CASSRDRVYSPLHF
>NA|TRBV13|16
CASSTAPGTGTGELFF
>NA|TRBV7-2|13
CASSSSGRETQYF
>few|TRBV7-9|13
CASSPATLASGFF
>NA|TRBV7-2|17
CASRPPTGTGDQETQYF
>once|TRBV6-5|15
CASTPNVRPNTEAFF
>NA|TRBV21-1|12
CASRTVQETQYF
>few|TRBV5-4|12
CASSSTREGQFF
>NA|TRBV6-5|15
CASRSQGSTGNTIYF
>NA|TRBV7-2|14
CASSSQGGWQPQHF
>NA|TRBV11-2|14
CASSYSGSNQPQHF
>few|TRBV30|14
CAWTPTGSNSPLHF
>NA|TRBV28|13
CASSLGLTGELFF
>NA|TRBV28|14
CASFGTGQTYEQYF
>NA|TRBV4-1|14
CASSQDGDYYGYTF
>NA|TRBV11-1|14
CASSSPGQSYEQYF
>NA|TRBV14|18
CASSQDRSVLTNTGELFF
>NA|TRBV7-7|14
CASSRNLLGGEQFF
>NA|TRBV7-9|14
CASSTNRADYGYTF
>NA|TRBV6-5|15
CASRMSSGQGREQYF
>few|TRBV18|14
CASYRQGSGNTIYF
>NA|TRBV7-3|14
CASSLGGVNTEAFF
>NA|TRBV11-2|19
CASSLNDVSGLANTGELFF
>NA|TRBV9|13
CASNPGAGNTIYF
>NA|TRBV7-9|15
CSSSSWGGLNHEQYF
>NA|TRBV4-1|17
CASSPLNGRSPYNEQFF
>NA|TRBV7-2|17
CASSLSHTRDIPYEQYF
>NA|TRBV6-5|16
CASSYSRQGRTYEQYF
>NA|TRBV7-2|15
CASSEYRESNEKLFF
>once|TRBV7-9|16
CASSLTGGLTKNIQYF
>once|TRBV7-3|16
CASSPARTGGPYEQYF
>NA|TRBV10-3|14
CAIIRGGDNQPQHF
>NA|TRBV10-2|17
CASSGKGGFISTDTQYF
>NA|TRBV5-1|14
CASSAGQGNEKLFF
>NA|TRBV6-5|14
CASSYSYRETEAFF
>NA|TRBV9|16
CASSAGQLGPGNTIYF
>few|TRBV18|16
CASSPTGVGAYNEQFF
>NA|TRBV7-3|15
CASSHPTERRTEAFF
>NA|TRBV6-1|16
CASSEAPGSSTDTQYF
>NA|TRBV27|12
CATWGLAGEQYF
>NA|TRBV6-5|12
CASSYGRGEAFF
>NA|TRBV7-7|16
CASSLLLAGYQETQYF
>NA|TRBV11-2|15
CASRKPGLGQYEQYF
>NA|TRBV9|16
CASSVEPLRSNTEAFF
>NA|TRBV6-1|13
CASSDPGSYGYTF